Listed below are T cell receptor beta chains from one sample, sequenced in a study of cytomegalovirus exposure and HLA in healthy donors. Measured with immunoSEQ multiplex PCR; TCRdb has only the in-frame clones, and not every one. The sample carries under 150,000 clones, under 90% recorded once. Sequencing input: PBMCs. Receptors were obtained from a woman aged 18-29 years in good health and CMV-seronegative. CDR3s include the opening cysteine and the closing phenylalanine or tryptophan. Fields, in order: J gene, CDR3 length, D gene, V gene, clone size, CDR3 protein, CDR3 DNA. D genes are given only for firm matches. Clone size, where shown, is once, few, many, or a class for clones that have expanded.

TRBJ1-4,17,.,TRBV7-2,.,CASSLGPGALVGEKLFF,TGTGCCAGCAGCTTAGGGCCTGGGGCCCTGGTTGGCGAAAAACTGTTTTTT
TRBJ2-3,15,.,TRBV5-1,.,CASSSRGGVADTQYF,TGCGCCAGCAGCTCGAGGGGGGGAGTGGCAGATACGCAGTATTTT
TRBJ2-5,14,TRBD2,TRBV13,.,CASGSGRVRETQYF,TGTGCCAGCGGAAGCGGGAGGGTGCGAGAGACCCAGTACTTC
TRBJ2-2,15,TRBD1,TRBV7-2,.,CASSDGTGGTGELFF,TGTGCCAGCAGCGACGGGACAGGGGGAACCGGGGAGCTGTTTTTT
TRBJ1-2,11,.,TRBV6-1,once,CASTTVYGYTF,TGTGCCAGCACGACAGTCTATGGCTACACCTTC
TRBJ2-1,16,.,TRBV7-8,.,CASSVYRASSINEQFF,TGTGCCAGCAGCGTATACAGGGCTTCATCGATCAATGAGCAGTTCTTC
TRBJ2-2,15,TRBD2,TRBV6-1,.,CASSELAGSTGELFF,TGTGCCAGCAGTGAACTAGCGGGATCCACCGGGGAGCTGTTTTTT
TRBJ2-5,16,TRBD1,TRBV28,.,CASSLRRLDRGETQYF,TGTGCCAGCAGTTTAAGGCGACTGGACAGGGGTGAGACCCAGTACTTC
TRBJ2-5,18,.,TRBV14,.,CASSLGKGTTVLGETQYF,TGTGCCAGCAGCCTGGGCAAGGGGACAACTGTTTTGGGAGAGACCCAGTACTTC
TRBJ1-1,13,.,TRBV6-1,few,CASRAGQYTEAFF,TGTGCCAGCAGGGCCGGACAGTACACTGAAGCTTTCTTT
TRBJ2-3,15,.,TRBV5-1,.,CASSQLVESTDTQYF,TGCGCCAGCAGCCAACTAGTGGAGTCAACAGATACGCAGTATTTT